This T cell receptor beta chain was identified in a study of cytomegalovirus exposure and HLA in healthy donors. The V end was cut by 3 bases, the J end by 4 bases, with 9 bases between. CDR1 is KGHSH, CDR2 LQKENI, per germline. This CDR3 spans 13 amino acids. The data were produced by immunoSEQ multiplex PCR, yet TCRdb's version contains in-frame clones alone and is incomplete. Among a few hundred thousand clones, 90% were seen once, and the ten largest hold approximately 0.34%. The genes are TRBV18 and TRBJ2-5; TRBD2 is a possible D gene (7 bases). The sequencing input was PBMCs. This TCR derives from a woman aged 18 to 35 in good health and CMV-seronegative. This CDR3 reads CASSPGGGETQYF. The CDR3 coding sequence is TGTGCCAGCTCACCGGGAGGGGGAGAGACCCAGTACTTC.